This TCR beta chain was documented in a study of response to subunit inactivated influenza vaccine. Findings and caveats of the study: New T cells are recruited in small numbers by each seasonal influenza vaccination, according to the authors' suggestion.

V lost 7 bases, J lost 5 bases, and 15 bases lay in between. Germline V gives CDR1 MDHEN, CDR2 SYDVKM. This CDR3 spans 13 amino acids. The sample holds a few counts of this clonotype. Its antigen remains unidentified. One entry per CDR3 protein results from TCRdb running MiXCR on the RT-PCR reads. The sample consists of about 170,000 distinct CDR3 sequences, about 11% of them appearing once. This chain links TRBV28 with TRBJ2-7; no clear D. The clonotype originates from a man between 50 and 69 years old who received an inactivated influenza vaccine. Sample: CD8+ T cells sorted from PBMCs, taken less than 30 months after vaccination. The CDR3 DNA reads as TGTGCCAGCAAAGGATTGGACGTTGACGAGCAGTACTTC. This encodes CASKGLDVDEQYF.